This T cell receptor beta chain was obtained from a study of T cell responses to AZD1222 COVID-19 vaccine. V shed 4 bases, J shed 6 bases, and the junction held 7 bases outside the gene matches. Germline CDR1 MNHEY, CDR2 SVGAGI. CDR3 size: 15 residues. Concerning this clone: Antigen specificity is unknown.

Overall study results and limits: Seropositive at baseline were only a handful of AZD1222 recipients. The peak T cell response came first, and repertoires were sampled only after it.

Clones were read by immunoSEQ multiplex PCR, and TCRdb kept only the in-frame ones, dropping some. The data contain roughly 150,000 clones, approximately 85% of them seen just once; the ten biggest clones take up around 7.8%. The sequencing here drew on peripheral blood, taken on day 0 of AZD1222 vaccination. The rearrangement uses TRBV6-5 and TRBJ2-2; TRBD2 matches at 8 bases. The clonotype originates from an adult in good health. CDR3 in amino acids: CASSSAGGGSGELFF. CDR3 nucleotides: TGTGCCAGCAGTTCCGCGGGGGGAGGGTCCGGGGAGCTGTTTTTT.